The subject of this entry is one T cell receptor (beta chain). This sample was taken from a study of blood T cells in healthy people across ages. A second roughly 6 to 11 cycle PCR used barcoded and J-beta primers. TCRdb ran MiXCR on the 5' RACE reads and lists one entry per CDR3 protein. The profile shows some 370,000 distinct CDR3 sequences, over 45% of them singletons. This CDR3 has 16 amino acids. Trimming took 3 bases from V and 5 from J; bases not matched to a gene: 7. Germline V gene sequence: CDR1 SGHRS, CDR2 YFSETQ. The rearrangement joins TRBV5-1 to TRBJ2-1; 11 nucleotides match TRBD2. The sequence was obtained from a man in his sixties in good health. The sequencing sample was made of blood. In DNA, the CDR3 is TGCGCCAGCAGCTCAATTATGGGACTAGCGGACAATGAGCAGTTCTTC. Translated: CASSSIMGLADNEQFF.